The rows below give T cell receptor beta chains drawn from one sample of a study of shared clonotypes between healthy human individuals. The method was immunoSEQ multiplex PCR; TCRdb's version includes in-frame clones alone and lacks a portion of them. The sample has millions of clones; about 95% are singletons. Sequencing input: naive CD8+ T cells sorted from blood. The receptors were gathered from a man between 18 and 29 years old in good health. Both conserved end residues are part of each CDR3.

J | length | V | CDR3
TRBJ2-7 | 15 | TRBV7-9 | CASSKAGAGAYEQYF
TRBJ2-5 | 15 | TRBV7-9 | CASSGSSGLQETQYF
TRBJ2-7 | 15 | TRBV6-1 | CASSEAGGGVYEQYF
TRBJ1-5 | 14 | TRBV27 | CASSRRGFNQPQHF
TRBJ2-7 | 14 | TRBV4-3 | CASSLLILTYEQYF
TRBJ2-1 | 11 | TRBV4-1 | CASSQYDEQFF
TRBJ1-5 | 17 | TRBV4-1 | CASSLRDTGTINQPQHF
TRBJ2-7 | 16 | TRBV27 | CASSFLGQGHPYEQYF
TRBJ2-3 | 13 | TRBV10-3 | CAITLGGTDTQYF
TRBJ1-6 | 13 | TRBV9 | CASSVGGGSPLHF
TRBJ1-5 | 16 | TRBV27 | CASSLGTRNSNQPQHF
TRBJ2-2 | 18 | TRBV27 | CASSLILAGGINTGELFF
TRBJ2-2 | 18 | TRBV4-2 | CASSQEVGTLGDTGELFF
TRBJ2-7 | 14 | TRBV7-2 | CASSPMTGSYEQYF
TRBJ2-5 | 15 | TRBV5-6 | CASSLGLADQETQYF
TRBJ2-1 | 12 | TRBV19 | CASRALYNEQFF
TRBJ2-1 | 15 | TRBV9 | CASSPGLVSYNEQFF
TRBJ2-2 | 15 | TRBV5-8 | CASSPFTGNTGELFF
TRBJ1-2 | 16 | TRBV6-5 | CASSSRQGPLNYGYTF
TRBJ2-1 | 16 | TRBV15 | CATSRPDRTVQNEQFF
TRBJ2-1 | 16 | TRBV4-3 | CASSQGLAGGDNEQFF
TRBJ2-7 | 15 | TRBV7-9 | CASSGGDRAFPEQYF
TRBJ2-7 | 15 | TRBV6-5 | CASSYRDGEGYEQYF
TRBJ1-3 | 17 | TRBV7-6 | CASSRAGQPRSGNTIYF
TRBJ1-4 | 18 | TRBV5-4 | CASSAGGQGALMVEKLFF
TRBJ2-1 | 13 | TRBV27 | CASSWGTLNEQFF
TRBJ2-2 | 14 | TRBV29-1 | CSVSLGRNTGELFF
TRBJ2-7 | 16 | TRBV14 | CASSQTRDGRSYEQYF
TRBJ2-7 | 12 | TRBV30 | CAWKGGSYEQYF
TRBJ1-1 | 13 | TRBV10-2 | CASRTGLNTEAFF